The 3 T cell receptor beta chains reported below all come from one sample, sequenced in a study of identical twins. TCRdb itself ran the 5' RACE reads through MiXCR, one entry per CDR3 protein. The sample consists of around 650,000 distinct CDR3 sequences, 7% to 7.5% of them appearing once. The data also belong to a second study, concerning yellow fever vaccine responses in identical twins.

The sequencing sample was made of PBMCs. These receptors originate from a woman aged 18-30 years in good health.

This clonotype was observed a few times. The chain couples TRBV11-2 to TRBJ2-1; 12 positions agree with TRBD2. The trim removed 4 bases at V and 4 bases at J, leaving 11 bases unmatched. The CDR3 is 18 residues long. Germline assignment: CDR1 SGHAT and CDR2 FQNNGV. Here the CDR3 reads CASSSRLTSGRVYNEQFF. CDR3 nucleotide sequence: TGTGCCAGCAGCTCTAGACTGACTAGCGGGAGAGTTTACAATGAGCAGTTCTTC.

This clonotype was picked up many times. The rearrangement links TRBV2 to TRBJ1-2, with D unresolved. The CDR3 totals 14 residues. Germline assignment: CDR1 SNHLY and CDR2 FYNNEI. V shed 2 bases and J shed 1 base, with 8 bases lying between them. CDR3 amino acids: CASSEQYRNYGYTF. In DNA, the CDR3 is TGTGCCAGCAGTGAACAATACCGTAACTATGGCTACACCTTC.

Ten or more counts support this clonotype. A junction boundary mismatches the germline segment, possibly from a read error. V gene TRBV9 combines with J gene TRBJ2-1, with TRBD2 identical over 11 bases. The germline V gene encodes CDR1 SGDLS and CDR2 YYNGEE. There are 16 residues in the CDR3. The CDR3 nucleotides read TGTGCCAGCAGCGTAGCTGTGACTAGCGGGGCGATCGAGCATTTCTTC. As protein: CASSVAVTSGAIEHFF.